These 8 T cell receptor beta chains were all obtained from the same sample, sequenced in a study of cytomegalovirus exposure and HLA in healthy donors. Clones were sequenced by immunoSEQ multiplex PCR, and TCRdb holds only the in-frame ones, with some missing. The data hold approximately 160,000 clones, with 70% to 90% observed a single time. Sample: PBMCs. These receptors originate from a woman between 18 and 29 years old in good health and CMV-seronegative.

This sequence joins TRBV10-1 and TRBJ2-1, with 8 nucleotides matching TRBD1. Germline V gene sequence: CDR1 WNHNN, CDR2 SYGVQD (reference sequence). The CDR3 runs 16 residues. The trim removed 2 bases at V and 3 bases at J, leaving 6 bases unmatched. CDR3 nucleotide sequence: TGCGCCAGCAGTGAGGGAGGACAGGGTCTCTACAATGAGCAGTTCTTC. Translated, it gives CASSEGGQGLYNEQFF.

The rearrangement links TRBV2 to TRBJ2-7; D might be TRBD2 (7 bases). The germline V gene has CDR1 SNHLY and CDR2 FYNNEI. This CDR3 region has 15 residues. V lost 6 bases and J lost 4, with 19 bases in between. CDR3 amino acids: CASRFEGGPGYEQYF. The CDR3 bases are TGTGCCAGCAGGTTCGAGGGGGGGCCGGGATACGAGCAGTACTTC.

This clone was seen once. The rearrangement joins TRBV5-1 to TRBJ2-5, with a weak D call TRBD1 (6 bases). This CDR3 region has 15 residues. Trimming stripped 4 bases from V and 5 bases from J, with 18 bases between. Germline V gene data show CDR1 as SGHRS and CDR2 as YFSETQ. CDR3 sequence: CASSILQGLEETQYF. The CDR3 coding sequence is TGCGCCAGCAGCATACTACAGGGATTGGAGGAGACCCAGTACTTC. The full variable domain, with the rest looked up from reference TRBV5-1 and TRBJ2-5, is KAGVTQTPRYLIKTRGQQVTLSCSPISGHRSVSWYQQTPGQGLQFLFEYFSETQRNKGNFPGRFSGRQFSNSRSEMNVSTLELGDSALYLCASSILQGLEETQYFGPGTRLLVL.

The CDR3 loop is CASSLRGINYEQYF. The CDR3 nucleotides read TGTGCCAGCAGTTTACGCGGGATTAACTACGAGCAGTACTTC. This sequence joins TRBV27 and TRBJ2-7; D is perhaps TRBD2 (6 bases). V lost 2 bases and J lost 3, with 11 bases in between. CDR1 and CDR2 from the germline V gene are MNHEY and SMNVEV (reference sequence). The CDR3 is made up of 14 amino acids.

The chain combines TRBV7-9 with TRBJ2-1; TRBD2 agrees at 14 bases. The CDR3 covers 17 residues. Germline values: CDR1 SEHNR, CDR2 FQNEAQ (reference sequence). V trimming: 7 bases; J trimming: 1 base; junction bases outside the gene matches: 6. The chain's CDR3 is CASMGLAGETSYNEQFF. Here the CDR3 DNA reads TGTGCCAGCATGGGACTAGCGGGGGAGACATCCTACAATGAGCAGTTCTTC.

This chain connects TRBV9 to TRBJ1-6; D not resolved. V gave up 0 bases and J gave up 7 bases, with 5 bases separating them. This CDR3 region has 13 residues. Germline V gene lookup returns CDR1 SGDLS and CDR2 YYNGEE. CDR3 sequence (DNA): TGTGCCAGCAGCGTAGGGAGGAATTCACCCCTCCACTTT. Translated: CASSVGRNSPLHF. The full variable domain, in which reference TRBV9 and TRBJ1-6 provide the parts outside the CDR3, is DSGVTQTPKHLITATGQRVTLRCSPRSGDLSVYWYQQSLDQGLQFLIQYYNGEERAKGNILERFSAQQFPDLHSELNLSSLELGDSALYFCASSVGRNSPLHFGNGTRLTVT.

The chain carries TRBV5-8 and TRBJ2-7, with TRBD1 identical over 7 bases. This CDR3 spans 15 amino acids. Germline V lookup: CDR1 SGHTS, CDR2 YDEGEE. The ends lost 4 bases at V and 0 bases at J; junction bases unmatched: 7. The DNA of the CDR3 is TGTGCCAGCAGCCGTAGAGGGGGCCTCTCCTACGAGCAGTACTTC. This translates into CASSRRGGLSYEQYF.

The chain couples TRBV19 to TRBJ1-1; TRBD1 might be the D (6 bases). Trimming pared 6 bases from V and 5 bases from J, leaving 19 bases between. Germline CDR1 LNHDA, CDR2 SQIVND (reference sequence). This CDR3 has 15 amino acids. The CDR3 loop is CASSSNRAGMTEAFF. The CDR3 DNA follows: TGTGCCAGTAGCTCAAACAGGGCAGGGATGACTGAAGCTTTCTTT.